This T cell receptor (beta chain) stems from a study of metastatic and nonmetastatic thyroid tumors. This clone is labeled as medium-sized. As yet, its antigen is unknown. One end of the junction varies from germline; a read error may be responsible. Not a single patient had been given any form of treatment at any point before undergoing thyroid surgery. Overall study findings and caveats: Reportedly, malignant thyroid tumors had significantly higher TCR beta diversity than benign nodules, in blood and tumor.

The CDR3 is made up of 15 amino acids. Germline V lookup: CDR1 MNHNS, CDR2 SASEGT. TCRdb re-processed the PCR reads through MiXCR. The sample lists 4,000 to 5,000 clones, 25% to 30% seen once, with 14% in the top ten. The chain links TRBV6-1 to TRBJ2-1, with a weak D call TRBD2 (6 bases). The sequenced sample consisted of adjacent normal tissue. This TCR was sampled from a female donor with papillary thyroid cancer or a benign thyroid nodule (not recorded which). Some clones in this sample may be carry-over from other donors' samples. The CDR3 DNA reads TGTGCCAGCAGAATGACTAGTGGCTCCTACGATGAGCAGTTCTTC. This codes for CASRMTSGSYDEQFF.